These T cell receptor beta chains were read from a single sample in a study of blood T cell repertoires in COVID-19. TCRdb's table, derived via immunoSEQ multiplex PCR, lists solely in-frame clones and lacks some. This table has more than 110,000 clones, about 90% appearing once. The sequenced sample consisted of peripheral blood. The receptors were gathered from a man in his fifties or sixties with active or convalescent COVID-19. Each CDR3 is given with its conserved first and last residue. A D gene is named only where the DNA matches it firmly. Clone size is not always given. Where it is, it says once, few, many or a class for expanded clones.

D gene | clone size | J gene | V gene | CDR3 protein | CDR3 DNA
NA | few | TRBJ2-5 | TRBV5-8 | CASSRRATQYF | TGTGCCAGCAGCCGGAGGGCGACCCAGTACTTC
TRBD1 | NA | TRBJ1-4 | TRBV28 | CASSLGDSNYEKLFF | TGTGCCAGCAGTTTGGGGGACAGCAATTATGAAAAACTGTTTTTT
NA | NA | TRBJ2-7 | TRBV18 | CASSPGSEGGEQYF | TGTGCCAGCTCACCTGGATCCGAAGGGGGCGAGCAGTACTTC
TRBD1 | NA | TRBJ1-5 | TRBV30 | CAWTTRGQGNQPQHF | TGTGCCTGGACTACAAGGGGACAGGGAAATCAGCCCCAGCATTTT
TRBD2 | NA | TRBJ2-1 | TRBV6-2/TRBV6-3 | CASSYSPPSGIYNEQFF | TGTGCCAGCAGTTACTCGCCCCCTAGCGGAATTTACAATGAGCAGTTCTTC
NA | NA | TRBJ2-7 | TRBV7-3 | CASSLGGNYEQYF | TGTGCCAGCAGCTTAGGAGGGAATTACGAGCAGTACTTC
TRBD2 | NA | TRBJ2-5 | TRBV30 | CAWSTGWLAGNQETQYF | TGTGCCTGGAGTACTGGTTGGCTAGCGGGTAACCAAGAGACCCAGTACTTC
TRBD1 | NA | TRBJ2-2 | TRBV6-5 | CASRQDRAPTGELFF | TGTGCCAGCAGACAAGACAGGGCCCCCACCGGGGAGCTGTTTTTT
TRBD2 | few | TRBJ2-7 | TRBV2 | CASRGGGSGSYEQYF | TGTGCCAGCAGGGGCGGAGGGAGCGGGAGCTACGAGCAGTACTTC
TRBD2 | once | TRBJ2-1 | TRBV2 | CASSSSGSPPLNNEQFF | TGTGCCAGCAGTTCTAGCGGGAGCCCCCCACTGAACAATGAGCAGTTCTTC
TRBD2 | NA | TRBJ2-5 | TRBV5-4 | CASSQTSGRRETQYF | TGTGCCAGCAGCCAGACTAGCGGGAGACGGGAGACCCAGTACTTC
TRBD2 | NA | TRBJ2-7 | TRBV3-1/TRBV3-2 | CASSRRAGENEQYF | TGTGCCAGCAGCCGGAGAGCGGGAGAGAACGAGCAGTACTTC
NA | NA | TRBJ2-7 | TRBV6-5 | CASSNGWSSYEQYF | TGTGCCAGCAGTAACGGATGGAGCTCCTACGAGCAGTACTTC
TRBD2 | NA | TRBJ2-1 | TRBV28 | CASSAPLAGGLYEQFF | TGTGCCAGCAGTGCCCCTCTAGCGGGAGGGCTATATGAGCAGTTCTTC
NA | NA | TRBJ1-1 | TRBV19 | CASSKGGNMNTEAFF | TGTGCCAGTAGTAAGGGAGGGAACATGAACACTGAAGCTTTCTTT
NA | NA | TRBJ1-2 | TRBV15 | CATSRDGRVVGQTHNYGYTF | TGTGCCACCAGCAGAGATGGGAGGGTGGTTGGACAGACCCATAACTATGGCTACACCTTC
NA | few | TRBJ1-5 | TRBV27 | CASSLTGNGNQPQHF | TGTGCCAGCAGTCTCACAGGGAACGGCAATCAGCCCCAGCATTTT
NA | NA | TRBJ1-4 | TRBV5-4 | CASSSRGGEGNEKLFF | TGTGCCAGCAGCTCCCGGGGGGGCGAGGGTAATGAAAAACTGTTTTTT
TRBD1 | NA | TRBJ1-4 | TRBV7-8 | CASRKDRGTNEKLFF | TGTGCCAGCAGAAAAGACAGGGGAACTAATGAAAAACTGTTTTTT
TRBD1 | NA | TRBJ1-6 | TRBV6-2/TRBV6-3 | CASSPTGGTVYGSPLHF | TGTGCCAGCAGCCCTACAGGGGGTACCGTCTATGGGTCACCCCTCCACTTT
TRBD2 | NA | TRBJ2-2 | TRBV6-1 | CASSEERLASDTGELFF | TGTGCCAGCAGTGAAGAGAGACTAGCGTCAGACACCGGGGAGCTGTTTTTT
NA | NA | TRBJ2-7 | TRBV3-1/TRBV3-2 | CASSQARTAPYEQYF | TGTGCCAGCAGCCAAGCCCGGACAGCCCCCTACGAGCAGTACTTC
TRBD1 | NA | TRBJ1-4 | TRBV4-1 | CASSQLGAGTGEKLFF | TGCGCCAGCAGCCAATTGGGGGCAGGGACAGGTGAAAAACTGTTTTTT
NA | NA | TRBJ1-5 | TRBV19 | CASRRQEHQPQHF | TGTGCCAGTAGACGACAGGAGCATCAGCCCCAGCATTTT
NA | NA | TRBJ2-3 | TRBV6-5 | CATHVADTDTQYF | TGTGCCACGCACGTAGCGGATACAGATACGCAGTATTTT